The count of the clone carrying this T cell receptor beta chain is one. Its target is not known. This CDR3 has 16 residues. The germline V and J ends were trimmed by 4 bases and 1 base, with 13 bases remaining between them. Germline CDR1 reads MGHRA; CDR2 reads YSYEKL. These data come from a study of shared clonotypes between healthy human individuals. Study observations and caveats: A generally larger estimated richness was seen in naive subsets than in memory subsets.

The study enrolled healthy HIV-negative adults without recent acute infections or vaccinations as donors. Both subsets, CD45RA+ naive and CD45RA-negative memory, were split from the CD4+ cells. Samples underwent the assay at deep level. Some clones are missing from TCRdb's copy, which holds only in-frame ones; the method was immunoSEQ multiplex PCR. The table records 330,000 or so clones, roughly 70% of them present only once. The clonotype comes from a man aged 30 to 39 in good health. This sequence joins TRBV4-1 and TRBJ2-2; D may be TRBD2 (6 bases). The source material was memory CD4+ T cells sorted from blood. Stated subset: CD45RA-negative fraction. The CDR3 region is CASSLHSGLNTGELFF. The CDR3 nucleotides are TGCGCCAGCAGCCTACATAGCGGACTGAACACCGGGGAGCTGTTTTTT.